This is a list of T cell receptor beta chains from one sample in a study of a mutant IDH1 vaccine in newly diagnosed glioma. The method was immunoSEQ multiplex PCR; TCRdb's version includes in-frame clones alone and lacks a portion of them. The top ten clones hold approximately 12% of a sample with about 72,000 clones, approximately 81% of them seen once. For these receptors, no antigen is known. This specimen consisted of PBMCs, obtained from a glioma patient whose treatment included an IDH1 peptide vaccine. The receptors come from a man between 18 and 29 years old with glioma. CDR3s include the opening cysteine and the closing phenylalanine or tryptophan. The D gene is left open where the match is weak. Clone size, where shown, is once, few, many, or a class for clones that have expanded.

clone size: -; J gene: TRBJ1-1; V gene: TRBV18; D gene: -; CDR3 protein: CASSPRGGEDTEAFF; CDR3 DNA: TGTGCCAGCTCACCCCGAGGGGGGGAGGACACTGAAGCTTTCTTT
clone size: -; J gene: TRBJ1-2; V gene: TRBV6-5; D gene: -; CDR3 protein: CASTRSQDNPNGYTF; CDR3 DNA: TGTGCCAGCACCCGGAGCCAAGATAATCCAAATGGCTACACCTTC
clone size: -; J gene: TRBJ1-5; V gene: TRBV28; D gene: -; CDR3 protein: CVSRGNNQPQHF; CDR3 DNA: TGTGTCTCCCGGGGTAACAATCAGCCCCAGCATTTT
clone size: -; J gene: TRBJ2-3; V gene: TRBV19; D gene: TRBD2; CDR3 protein: CASSIRLAGTTSTDTQYF; CDR3 DNA: TGTGCCAGTAGTATTCGTCTAGCGGGAACTACTAGCACAGATACGCAGTATTTT
clone size: -; J gene: TRBJ2-5; V gene: TRBV5-4; D gene: TRBD2; CDR3 protein: CASSGGLARQETQYF; CDR3 DNA: TGTGCCAGCAGTGGGGGACTAGCCCGGCAAGAGACCCAGTACTTC
clone size: -; J gene: TRBJ2-7; V gene: TRBV28; D gene: TRBD1; CDR3 protein: CASSSPTGAPYEQYF; CDR3 DNA: TGTGCCAGCAGTTCCCCGACAGGGGCCCCCTACGAGCAGTACTTC
clone size: once; J gene: TRBJ2-5; V gene: TRBV7-3; D gene: TRBD1; CDR3 protein: CASSTGTGAETQYF; CDR3 DNA: TGTGCCAGCAGCACCGGGACAGGGGCTGAGACCCAGTACTTC
clone size: -; J gene: TRBJ2-7; V gene: TRBV9; D gene: -; CDR3 protein: CASSVAYGSQYEQYF; CDR3 DNA: TGTGCCAGCAGCGTAGCTTACGGCAGCCAGTACGAGCAGTACTTC
clone size: -; J gene: TRBJ2-7; V gene: TRBV7-6; D gene: -; CDR3 protein: CASSLSKGGTEQYF; CDR3 DNA: TGTGCCAGCAGCTTATCGAAGGGGGGTACCGAGCAGTACTTC
clone size: -; J gene: TRBJ1-1; V gene: TRBV2; D gene: -; CDR3 protein: CASSAQVYTEAFF; CDR3 DNA: TGTGCCAGCAGCGCACAGGTATACACTGAAGCTTTCTTT
clone size: -; J gene: TRBJ2-3; V gene: TRBV19; D gene: -; CDR3 protein: CASSHMWQGLYTDTQYF; CDR3 DNA: TGTGCCAGTAGTCATATGTGGCAGGGACTTTACACAGATACGCAGTATTTT
clone size: -; J gene: TRBJ1-5; V gene: TRBV7-2; D gene: -; CDR3 protein: CASSLSPSGTTGAPQHF; CDR3 DNA: TGTGCCAGCAGCTTATCACCCTCGGGAACAACGGGTGCTCCCCAGCATTTT
clone size: -; J gene: TRBJ2-7; V gene: TRBV19; D gene: -; CDR3 protein: CASSIFLGYEQYF; CDR3 DNA: TGTGCCAGTAGTATATTTCTGGGTTACGAGCAGTACTTC
clone size: -; J gene: TRBJ2-7; V gene: TRBV10-3; D gene: -; CDR3 protein: CAISDTWDSDSYEQYF; CDR3 DNA: TGTGCCATCAGTGATACTTGGGACTCCGATTCCTACGAGCAGTACTTC
clone size: -; J gene: TRBJ1-1; V gene: TRBV27; D gene: -; CDR3 protein: CASSLQVASTTIERVEAFF; CDR3 DNA: TGTGCCAGCAGTCTACAGGTGGCCAGTACGACCATTGAAAGGGTTGAAGCTTTCTTT
clone size: -; J gene: TRBJ1-1; V gene: TRBV18; D gene: -; CDR3 protein: CASSPGVQGREAFF; CDR3 DNA: TGTGCCAGCTCACCGGGGGTTCAGGGCCGTGAAGCTTTCTTT
clone size: once; J gene: TRBJ2-7; V gene: TRBV7-6; D gene: -; CDR3 protein: CASSLGTGTRTYEQYF; CDR3 DNA: TGTGCCAGCAGCTTAGGAACAGGGACCCGCACCTACGAGCAGTACTTC
clone size: -; J gene: TRBJ1-3; V gene: TRBV5-4; D gene: TRBD1; CDR3 protein: CASSKDRGGFTGNTIYF; CDR3 DNA: TGTGCCAGCAGCAAGGACAGGGGAGGGTTCACTGGAAACACCATATATTTT
clone size: few; J gene: TRBJ1-1; V gene: TRBV4-3; D gene: TRBD1; CDR3 protein: CASSRSQGDGATEAFF; CDR3 DNA: TGCGCCAGCAGCCGAAGCCAGGGGGACGGAGCCACTGAAGCTTTCTTT
clone size: once; J gene: TRBJ2-1; V gene: TRBV29-1; D gene: -; CDR3 protein: CSVDREQFF; CDR3 DNA: TGCAGCGTTGACCGGGAGCAGTTCTTC
clone size: -; J gene: TRBJ2-5; V gene: TRBV25-1; D gene: TRBD1; CDR3 protein: CASREQGAGQTQYF; CDR3 DNA: TGTGCCAGCAGGGAACAGGGGGCAGGACAGACCCAGTACTTC
clone size: -; J gene: TRBJ2-7; V gene: TRBV7-2; D gene: TRBD2; CDR3 protein: CASSFGGSRSYEQYF; CDR3 DNA: TGTGCCAGCAGCTTTGGCGGGAGTAGGTCCTACGAGCAGTACTTC
clone size: few; J gene: TRBJ1-5; V gene: TRBV5-5; D gene: -; CDR3 protein: CASSPTGGRQPQHF; CDR3 DNA: TGTGCCAGCAGTCCAACAGGAGGTCGGCAGCCCCAGCATTTT
clone size: -; J gene: TRBJ1-2; V gene: TRBV5-8; D gene: -; CDR3 protein: CASSLEAGRSGYTF; CDR3 DNA: TGTGCCAGCAGCTTGGAAGCAGGAAGGTCTGGCTACACCTTC
clone size: -; J gene: TRBJ1-1; V gene: TRBV7-8; D gene: -; CDR3 protein: CASSPGAVGTEAFF; CDR3 DNA: TGTGCCAGCAGCCCGGGGGCGGTGGGCACTGAAGCTTTCTTT
clone size: -; J gene: TRBJ1-5; V gene: TRBV5-1; D gene: -; CDR3 protein: CASSFRGGPGQPQHF; CDR3 DNA: TGCGCCAGCAGCTTCCGGGGGGGACCGGGTCAGCCCCAGCATTTT
clone size: -; J gene: TRBJ1-1; V gene: TRBV5-5; D gene: TRBD1; CDR3 protein: CASSVGQGLNTEAFF; CDR3 DNA: TGTGCCAGCAGCGTGGGACAGGGGTTGAACACTGAAGCTTTCTTT
clone size: -; J gene: TRBJ1-3; V gene: TRBV4-1; D gene: -; CDR3 protein: CASSRDPWDSGNTIYF; CDR3 DNA: TGCGCCAGCAGCCGCGATCCGTGGGACTCTGGAAACACCATATATTTT
clone size: -; J gene: TRBJ1-5; V gene: TRBV28; D gene: -; CDR3 protein: CASSLGFMVGNQPQHF; CDR3 DNA: TGTGCCAGCAGTTTGGGGTTTATGGTCGGCAATCAGCCCCAGCATTTT
clone size: -; J gene: TRBJ1-1; V gene: TRBV7-3; D gene: -; CDR3 protein: CASSLAGADEAFF; CDR3 DNA: TGTGCCAGCAGCTTGGCAGGGGCTGATGAAGCTTTCTTT
clone size: -; J gene: TRBJ2-7; V gene: TRBV30; D gene: -; CDR3 protein: CAWKGQGFYEQYF; CDR3 DNA: TGTGCCTGGAAGGGGCAGGGGTTCTACGAGCAGTACTTC
clone size: -; J gene: TRBJ1-3; V gene: TRBV4-3; D gene: -; CDR3 protein: CASSQDGARVNTIYF; CDR3 DNA: TGCGCCAGCAGCCAAGATGGGGCCAGGGTGAACACCATATATTTT
clone size: -; J gene: TRBJ2-2; V gene: TRBV4-1; D gene: TRBD1; CDR3 protein: CASSQPGGPGELFF; CDR3 DNA: TGCGCCAGCAGCCAGCCAGGGGGCCCCGGGGAGCTGTTTTTT
clone size: -; J gene: TRBJ1-3; V gene: TRBV2; D gene: TRBD1; CDR3 protein: CASRGQGGGNTIYF; CDR3 DNA: TGTGCCAGCAGGGGACAGGGTGGAGGGAACACCATATATTTT
clone size: few; J gene: TRBJ1-1; V gene: TRBV5-4; D gene: -; CDR3 protein: CASSLAGGGVHTEAFF; CDR3 DNA: TGTGCCAGCAGCTTGGCCGGTGGAGGGGTCCACACTGAAGCTTTCTTT
clone size: -; J gene: TRBJ2-7; V gene: TRBV4-3; D gene: TRBD2; CDR3 protein: CASSQDISSGLSYEQYF; CDR3 DNA: TGCGCCAGCAGCCAAGATATATCTAGCGGGCTTTCCTACGAGCAGTACTTC
clone size: -; J gene: TRBJ2-3; V gene: TRBV9; D gene: -; CDR3 protein: CASSVFGADTQYF; CDR3 DNA: TGTGCCAGCAGCGTATTCGGCGCAGATACGCAGTATTTT
clone size: -; J gene: TRBJ2-7; V gene: TRBV15; D gene: -; CDR3 protein: CATSREEGEQYF; CDR3 DNA: TGTGCCACCAGCAGAGAAGAGGGCGAGCAGTACTTC
clone size: -; J gene: TRBJ2-6; V gene: TRBV19; D gene: -; CDR3 protein: CASAVAGANVLTF; CDR3 DNA: TGTGCCAGTGCGGTAGCCGGGGCCAACGTCCTGACTTTC
clone size: -; J gene: TRBJ2-2; V gene: TRBV19; D gene: -; CDR3 protein: CASRAAPGELFF; CDR3 DNA: TGTGCCAGTAGAGCAGCACCCGGGGAGCTGTTTTTT
clone size: -; J gene: TRBJ2-3; V gene: TRBV13; D gene: -; CDR3 protein: CASSLIGDTQYF; CDR3 DNA: TGTGCCAGCAGCTTAATTGGAGATACGCAGTATTTT
clone size: few; J gene: TRBJ2-7; V gene: TRBV5-5; D gene: -; CDR3 protein: CASSSIRAAENEQYF; CDR3 DNA: TGTGCCAGCAGCTCGATCCGGGCCGCGGAGAACGAGCAGTACTTC